These 11 T cell receptor beta chains share one sample of origin, sequenced in a study of CD8 T cells in ankylosing spondylitis. TCRdb redid the calling of the 5' RACE reads with MiXCR, one entry per CDR3 protein. The data hold 150,000 to 200,000 distinct CDR3 sequences, with 11% observed a single time. The sequenced sample was blood, either unsorted or a sorted T cell fraction (not recorded which). Receptor source: a male donor with ankylosing spondylitis or in good health (not recorded which).

This clonotype was counted many times. CDR3 nucleotides: TGTGCCAGCAGCTTGGCGAGCGGGGGTCGCGAGCAGTACTTC. Translation: CASSLASGGREQYF. The chain couples TRBV5-6 to TRBJ2-7, with 8 bases that match TRBD2. With V trimmed by 0 bases and J by 6 bases, 5 bases remained unmatched. Germline V gene data show CDR1 as SGHDT and CDR2 as YYEEEE. The CDR3 consists of 14 residues. The whole variable domain, filled in from reference TRBV5-6 and TRBJ2-7, reads DAGVTQSPTHLIKTRGQQVTLRCSPKSGHDTVSWYQQALGQGPQFIFQYYEEEERQRGNFPDRFSGHQFPNYSSELNVNALLLGDSALYLCASSLASGGREQYFGPGTRLTVT.

There are a few counts of this clonotype. A much larger clone lies a single base off, so this may be a read error. This chain joins TRBV6-5 and TRBJ1-5; D gene uncertain. Germline assignment: CDR1 MNHEY and CDR2 SVGAGI. The CDR3 has 15 residues. Trimming took off 2 bases at V and 6 bases at J, with 14 bases between the two ends. CDR3 sequence: CASSYDEQWIQPQHF. CDR3 bases: TGTGCCAGCAGTTACGACGAACAGTGGATTCAGCCCCAGCATTTT.

The chain uses TRBV12-3 or TRBV12-4 and TRBJ2-2, with D perhaps given as TRBD1 or TRBD2 (5 bases each). The CDR3 contains 13 residues. The ends were cut back, 3 bases at V and 15 bases at J, with 17 bases in the middle. The CDR3 bases are TGTGCCAGCAGTTTCTTACTACCGGGGACGGTGTTTTTT. Amino acid sequence: CASSFLLPGTVFF.

The genes are TRBV7-2 and TRBJ1-2; D is possibly TRBD1 (6 bases). Trimming shortened V by 5 bases and J by 3 bases, and 19 bases separated the two germline ends. This CDR3 region has 16 residues. Germline V gene lookup returns CDR1 SGHTA and CDR2 FQGNSA. In DNA form, the CDR3 reads TGTGCCAGCAGCCCCCACCACAGGGTTGGCGACTATGGCTACACCTTC. Its translation: CASSPHHRVGDYGYTF.

This clonotype was counted at least ten times. V and J are TRBV6-1 and TRBJ1-1, with unresolved D. Germline CDR1 is MNHNS and CDR2 is SASEGT. Trimming pared 4 bases from V and 1 base from J, leaving 13 bases between. The CDR3 loop spans 15 amino acids. This CDR3 reads CASSVKGGGNTEAFF. CDR3 coding DNA: TGTGCCAGCAGTGTAAAGGGCGGCGGGAACACTGAAGCTTTCTTT.

This clonotype was detected ten times or more. V usage is TRBV12-3 or TRBV12-4 and J usage is TRBJ2-3, with a weak D call TRBD2 (6 bases). V lost 8 bases and J 2 bases, leaving 17 bases between the germline ends. This CDR3 is built from 15 residues. This CDR3 is CASVQGLTFTDTQYF. As DNA, the CDR3 is TGTGCCAGCGTCCAGGGACTGACATTCACAGATACGCAGTATTTT.

This sequence joins TRBV19 and TRBJ1-6; weak D call: TRBD1 (5 bases). The germline V gene has CDR1 LNHDA and CDR2 SQIVND (reference sequence). V was pared by 6 bases and J by 4 bases, with 13 bases between. The CDR3 runs to 15 residues. CDR3 nucleotide sequence: TGTGCCAGTAGCGGGGGGAAATCGTATAATTCACCCCTCCACTTT. Translated, it gives CASSGGKSYNSPLHF.

With regard to this clonotype: A junction boundary mismatches the germline segment, possibly from a read error. This sequence joins TRBV25-1 and TRBJ2-7, with D perhaps TRBD2 (5 bases). The CDR3 covers 14 residues. Germline V gene data show CDR1 as MGHDK and CDR2 as SYGVNS. The DNA of the CDR3 is TGTGCCAGCAGGGACTCCGTGGGCTCCTACGGGCAGTACTTC. Amino acids: CASRDSVGSYGQYF.

Ten or more counts support this clonotype. This chain uses TRBV5-1 with TRBJ2-1, with TRBD2 matching over 13 bases. CDR3 length equals 15 residues. CDR1 is SGHRS, CDR2 YFSETQ, per germline. After removal of 2 bases from V and 5 bases from J, the junction contained 1 base not matched to a gene. This CDR3 reads CASSLGTSGDNEQFF. In DNA, the CDR3 is TGCGCCAGCAGCTTAGGGACTAGCGGGGACAATGAGCAGTTCTTC.

Only a few counts were recorded for this clonotype. The chain recombines TRBV20-1 with TRBJ2-3, with D perhaps matching TRBD2 (6 bases). Looked up from germline, CDR1 is DFQATT and CDR2 is SNEGSKA (reference sequence). CDR3 size: 16 residues. Trimming took 6 bases from V and 2 from J, leaving 21 bases between them. CDR3 sequence reads: CSATPGLPYFTDTQYF. The CDR3 DNA is TGCAGTGCGACACCGGGACTCCCCTACTTCACAGATACGCAGTATTTT.

This clonotype has at least ten counts. The chain uses TRBV7-2 and TRBJ1-1; D remains unclear. The CDR3 spans 16 residues. Per the germline V gene, CDR1 is SGHTA and CDR2 is FQGNSA. Trimming left V 3 bases short and J 0 bases short, with 14 bases between. CDR3 sequence (DNA): TGTGCCAGCAGCTTTGGGGTTGGGATTTTGAACACTGAAGCTTTCTTT. As protein: CASSFGVGILNTEAFF.